These 4 T cell receptor beta chains were sequenced from one sample in a study of identical twins. TCRdb passed the 5' RACE reads through MiXCR, listing each CDR3 protein once. This table has some 730,000 distinct CDR3 sequences, 18% appearing once. These data also featured in a second study, about T cells expressing NK-cell markers.

Source material: PBMCs. All receptors come from a woman under 30 in good health.

The sample holds a few counts of this clonotype. This sequence joins TRBV5-1 and TRBJ2-1; 7 nucleotides match TRBD1. Trimming removed 4 bases from V and 3 bases from J; junction bases left unmatched: 4. Germline CDR1 SGHRS, CDR2 YFSETQ. The CDR3 extends over 14 amino acids. The CDR3 DNA follows: TGCGCCAGCAGCCCGGGACAGCTCTACAATGAGCAGTTCTTC. This codes for CASSPGQLYNEQFF.

This clonotype was counted only a few times. V is TRBV12-3 or TRBV12-4 and J is TRBJ1-4; D is uncertain. Trimming removed 0 bases at V and 13 bases at J, with 9 bases between. The CDR3 is made up of 12 amino acids. The CDR3 protein is CASSLARIGLFF. CDR3 bases: TGTGCCAGCAGTTTAGCGCGGATAGGACTGTTTTTT.

Only a few counts were recorded for this clonotype. The rearrangement links TRBV6-1 to TRBJ1-2; D uncertain. The CDR3 spans 16 residues. Trimming pared 2 bases from V and 2 bases from J, leaving 15 bases between. Germline V lookup: CDR1 MNHNS, CDR2 SASEGT. CDR3 loop: CASSESLTVSNYGYTF. CDR3 coding DNA: TGTGCCAGCAGTGAAAGTCTCACAGTTTCAAACTATGGCTACACCTTC.

This clonotype was seen only a few times. The genes are TRBV7-9 and TRBJ2-2, with 8 bases matching TRBD1. Looked up from germline, CDR1 is SEHNR and CDR2 is FQNEAQ (reference sequence). There are 14 residues in the CDR3. The ends lost 5 bases at V and 4 bases at J; junction bases unmatched: 3. CDR3 protein: CASSTTGGTGELFF. As DNA, the CDR3 is TGTGCCAGCAGCACAACAGGGGGCACCGGGGAGCTGTTTTTT.